The source of this TCR beta chain is a study of control samples from healthy donors and cancer patients. This clone was observed a single time. Sequencing was performed with immunoSEQ multiplex PCR; in TCRdb, only in-frame clones are kept and a portion is missing. The data hold about 55,000 clones, with 70% to 90% observed a single time. The CDR3 has 15 residues. V lost 5 bases and J lost 1; bases outside the gene matches: 7. Germline values: CDR1 SEHNR, CDR2 FQNEAQ (reference sequence). The chain links TRBV7-9 to TRBJ1-1; 7 bases map to TRBD1. The sequencing sample was made of blood. The source is a man in his fifties or sixties in good health. The CDR3 region is CASSPGGVPNTEAFF. DNA of the CDR3: TGTGCCAGCAGCCCAGGGGGGGTCCCGAACACTGAAGCTTTCTTT.